This T cell receptor (beta chain) derives from a study of cytomegalovirus exposure and HLA in healthy donors. Study-wide context: Some 200 million T cells yielded under 130 million unique TCR beta sequences in earlier analysis. Whole-study findings and limits: Rare sequences made up most TCRs, while some public TCRs were found in many donors.

60 Vbeta and 13 Jbeta primers were used in PCR. Original methodology: The authors later counted 75 million to 90 million unique TCR beta chains, roughly 11 million of them shared. Clones were sequenced by immunoSEQ multiplex PCR, and TCRdb holds only the in-frame ones, with some missing. V, J and clone size are those of that table, while D and trimming were read from the DNA. The sample includes about 170,000 clones, over 80% of them seen just once. CDR1 and CDR2 (germline): ENHRY, SYGVKD. This CDR3 comprises 16 residues. V lost 0 bases, J lost 0 bases, and 8 bases lay in between. On this clone itself: Its target is unknown.

The sample was PBMCs. The sequence derives from a boy younger than 10 in good health and CMV-seronegative. This sequence joins TRBV10-3 and TRBJ2-2, with unresolved D. The CDR3 reads CAISESMGSNTGELFF. The CDR3 nucleotides read TGTGCCATCAGTGAGTCTATGGGCTCGAACACCGGGGAGCTGTTTTTT.